The clone carrying this T cell receptor beta chain has just a few counts. Regarding time point: sample taken at primary tumor resection. Trimming left V 6 bases short and J 2 bases short, with 14 bases between. Per germline, CDR1 DFQATT and CDR2 SNEGSKA (reference sequence). The CDR3 spans 14 residues. The entry originates in a study of spatial heterogeneity in lung cancer. TCRdb recomputed calls from the 5' RACE reads with MiXCR, one row per CDR3 protein. This table has 30,000 to 45,000 distinct CDR3 sequences, 2.5% to 3.5% appearing once. The sequencing used normal lung tissue next to the tumor, collected at surgery. The chain joins TRBV20-1 to TRBJ1-5; D is unresolved. The sequence came from a male donor with early-stage non-small cell lung cancer. DNA of the CDR3: TGCAGTGCGTTTGGAGGGCCGGGCAATCAGCCCCAGCATTTT. This gives the protein CSAFGGPGNQPQHF.